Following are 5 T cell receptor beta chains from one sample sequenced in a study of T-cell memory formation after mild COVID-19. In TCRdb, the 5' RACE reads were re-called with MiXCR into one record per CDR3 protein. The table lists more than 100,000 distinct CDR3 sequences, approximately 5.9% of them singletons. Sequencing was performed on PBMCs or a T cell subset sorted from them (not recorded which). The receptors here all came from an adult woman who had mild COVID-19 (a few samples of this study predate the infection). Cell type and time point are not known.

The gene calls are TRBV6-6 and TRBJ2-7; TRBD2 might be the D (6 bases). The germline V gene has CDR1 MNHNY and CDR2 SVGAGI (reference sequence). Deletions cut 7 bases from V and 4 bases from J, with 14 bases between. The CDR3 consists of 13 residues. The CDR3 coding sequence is TGTGCCAGCACTCACGATCGGGGGTACGAGCAGTACTTC. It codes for CASTHDRGYEQYF.

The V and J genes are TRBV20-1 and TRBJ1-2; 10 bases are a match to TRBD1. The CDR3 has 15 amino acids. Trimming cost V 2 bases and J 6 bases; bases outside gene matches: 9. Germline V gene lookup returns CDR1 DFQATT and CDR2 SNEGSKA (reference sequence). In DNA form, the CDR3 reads TGCAGTGCTAGAAGTCTCGGACAGGGGGAGGATGGCTACACCTTC. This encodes CSARSLGQGEDGYTF.

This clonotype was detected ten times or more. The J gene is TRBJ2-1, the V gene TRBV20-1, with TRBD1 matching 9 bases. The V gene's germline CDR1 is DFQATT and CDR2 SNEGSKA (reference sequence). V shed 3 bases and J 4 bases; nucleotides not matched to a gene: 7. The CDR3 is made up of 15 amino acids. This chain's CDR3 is CSARTGTGPYNEQFF. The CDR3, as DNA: TGCAGTGCTAGGACCGGGACAGGGCCATACAATGAGCAGTTCTTC.

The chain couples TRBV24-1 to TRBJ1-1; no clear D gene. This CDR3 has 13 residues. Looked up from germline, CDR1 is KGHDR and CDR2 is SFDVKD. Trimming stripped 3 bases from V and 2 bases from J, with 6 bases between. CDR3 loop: CATSDGLNTEAFF. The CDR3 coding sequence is TGTGCCACCAGTGATGGTCTCAACACTGAAGCTTTCTTT.

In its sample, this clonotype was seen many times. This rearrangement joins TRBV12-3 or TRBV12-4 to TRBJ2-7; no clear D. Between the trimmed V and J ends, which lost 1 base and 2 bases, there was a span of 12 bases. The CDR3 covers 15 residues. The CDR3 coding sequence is TGTGCCAGCAGTTTAGTATCGGCAGGTACCTACGAGCAGTACTTC. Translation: CASSLVSAGTYEQYF.